The rows below give T cell receptor beta chains drawn from one sample of a study of T cells in Graves' hyperthyroidism and ophthalmopathy. TCRdb recomputed calls from the multiplex PCR reads with MiXCR, one row per CDR3 protein. This table has around 350,000 distinct CDR3 sequences, about a sixth appearing once. Material: blood. The receptors originated from a woman younger than 45 with Graves' hyperthyroidism that later progressed to Graves' ophthalmopathy. CDR3s leave out the opening cysteine and the closing phenylalanine or tryptophan. The size of a clone is reported for some rows only, either as once, few or many, or as a class for expanded clones.

V gene	J gene	clone size	CDR3 protein
TRBV3-1	TRBJ1-1	many	ASSQGTGSNTEAF
TRBV29-1	TRBJ2-5	NA	SVEGNTGTGVLRGY
TRBV19	TRBJ2-2	NA	ASRLHRGPTGELF
TRBV7-9	TRBJ2-7	few	ASSPINKGGAYAYVAYEQY
TRBV28	TRBJ1-4	many	ASRSTAAATNEKLF
TRBV28	TRBJ1-2	many	ASSAHRASNYGYT
TRBV2	TRBJ2-1	NA	ASSGTSGSIVDEQF
TRBV3-1	TRBJ1-2	NA	ASSQDALGAYGYT
TRBV9	TRBJ2-5	many	ASSVGQGAKETQY
TRBV30	TRBJ1-3	many	AWSTNRIDWGNTIY
TRBV5-1	TRBJ2-3	many	ASRWDRETSTDTQY
TRBV27	TRBJ2-5	many	ASSQAGAGKETQY
TRBV12-3/TRBV12-4	TRBJ2-5	NA	ASSFRLREQETQY
TRBV2	TRBJ2-7	many	ASNSPMYEQY
TRBV28	TRBJ2-1	NA	ASTSGGRAVGNEQF
TRBV19	TRBJ2-3	few	ASSEREGLADTQY
TRBV11-2	TRBJ1-4	many	ASSGGRATNEKLF
TRBV5-4	TRBJ2-3	many	ASSLRTGTDTQY
TRBV15	TRBJ2-7	many	ATSPRSVRTYEQY
TRBV19	TRBJ2-7	few	ASSFDSTYEQY
TRBV9	TRBJ1-2	NA	ASSVAPQGVIDGYT
TRBV5-1	TRBJ2-5	many	ASSPRAGTAQETQY
TRBV5-4	TRBJ1-2	NA	ASSTRTGDYGYT
TRBV11-2	TRBJ2-5	NA	ASSLEWGGIQETQY
TRBV10-3	TRBJ1-1	many	AIRVRGDTEAF